Listed below are T cell receptor beta chains from one sample, sequenced in a study of blood T cell repertoires in COVID-19. Repertoires were generated with immunoSEQ multiplex PCR, while TCRdb's copy carries only in-frame clones and drops some. The table has just over 200,000 clones, over 70% seen once; the top ten hold about 5.5%. Sequencing was carried out using peripheral blood. These receptors originate from a woman aged 70-85 years with acute or convalescent COVID-19. Each CDR3 is given with its conserved first and last residue. A D gene is named only where the DNA matches it firmly. Where a row states a size, it is once, few, many or the class of an expanded clone; other rows omit it.

CDR3 length	V gene	J gene	D gene	clone size	CDR3 DNA	CDR3 protein
15	TRBV7-9	TRBJ1-1	NA	few	TGTGCCAGCAGCTTAGGGCGGGGGGGATCCACTGAAGCTTTCTTT	CASSLGRGGSTEAFF
15	TRBV7-9	TRBJ1-5	NA	NA	TGTGCCAGCAGCTTAGGAGGCCTTCTTGGGCAGCCCCAGCATTTT	CASSLGGLLGQPQHF
15	TRBV19	TRBJ1-2	NA	NA	TGTGCCAGCGAGAGAAGCGCATCAGCTAACTATGGCTACACCTTC	CASERSASANYGYTF
17	TRBV5-1	TRBJ1-1	TRBD1	NA	TGCGCCAGCAGCCCTATTCAGACAGGGTGGTGGAACACTGAAGCTTTCTTT	CASSPIQTGWWNTEAFF
14	TRBV5-1	TRBJ2-7	TRBD1	few	TGCGCCAGCAGCGGGACAGATAGCTCCTACGAGCAGTACTTC	CASSGTDSSYEQYF
17	TRBV19	TRBJ2-3	NA	NA	TGTGCCAGTAGTATAGATGCCACCATTACTCGCACAGATACGCAGTATTTT	CASSIDATITRTDTQYF
15	TRBV9	TRBJ2-5	NA	NA	TGTGCCAGCGCGTACCTTAGCGGCCTCCAAGAGACCCAGTACTTC	CASAYLSGLQETQYF
14	TRBV30	TRBJ1-4	NA	once	TGTGCCTGGAGCCCCCCGGGACTATATGAAAAACTGTTTTTT	CAWSPPGLYEKLFF
12	TRBV6-6	TRBJ1-6	NA	few	TGTGCCAGCAGTTACCAAAATTCACCCCTCCACTTT	CASSYQNSPLHF
16	TRBV5-1	TRBJ2-1	NA	NA	TGCGCCAGCAGCTTGGCCCCGCCAGCGGAATACAATGAGCAGTTCTTC	CASSLAPPAEYNEQFF
15	TRBV15	TRBJ1-1	TRBD1	once	TGTGCCACCAGCAGAGATAACAGGGGGCATACTGAAGCTTTCTTT	CATSRDNRGHTEAFF
14	TRBV7-9	TRBJ1-3	NA	many	TGTGCCAGCAGCTTAGAACTTTCTGGAAACACCATATATTTT	CASSLELSGNTIYF
14	TRBV5-1	TRBJ1-5	NA	NA	TGCGCCAGCAGCCCCGACAGTGGGGATCAGCCCCAGCATTTT	CASSPDSGDQPQHF
15	TRBV18	TRBJ2-3	TRBD1	NA	TGTGCCAGCTCACCGGGACAGGGCTTAACAGATACGCAGTATTTT	CASSPGQGLTDTQYF
15	TRBV11-3	TRBJ1-2	TRBD1	NA	TGTGCCAGCAGCTCCTTTGGACAGGCGCCATGGAATTACATCTTC	CASSSFGQAPWNYIF
13	TRBV12-3/TRBV12-4	TRBJ1-5	TRBD1	NA	TGTGCCAGCGGCCAGGGGGGCAATCAGCCCCAGCATTTT	CASGQGGNQPQHF
16	TRBV5-6	TRBJ2-1	TRBD2	NA	TGTGCCAGCAGCATGGGGACTAGCAGGCCCTACAATGAGCAGTTCTTC	CASSMGTSRPYNEQFF
16	TRBV5-1	TRBJ2-7	NA	NA	TGCGCCAGCAGCTTGGACGGTACCCGGGGGATCTACGAGCAGTACTTC	CASSLDGTRGIYEQYF
14	TRBV30	TRBJ1-3	NA	NA	TGTGCCTGGCGTAAACAGGGCTCTGGAAACACCATATATTTT	CAWRKQGSGNTIYF
15	TRBV3-1/TRBV3-2	TRBJ2-1	TRBD2	NA	TGTGCCAGCAGCCCTAGCGGGAGCTCCTACAATGAGCAGTTCTTC	CASSPSGSSYNEQFF
14	TRBV5-4	TRBJ2-5	NA	NA	TGTGCCAGCAGCCGCACTAGAGGAGAGAAGAGCCAGTACTTC	CASSRTRGEKSQYF
16	TRBV5-1	TRBJ2-2	NA	NA	TGCGCCAGCAGCTTGGAGATGCTAGCAGCCACCGGGGAGCTGTTTTTT	CASSLEMLAATGELFF
14	TRBV4-2	TRBJ2-1	TRBD2	few	TGTGCCAGCAGATCTAGCGGGAGTAAGGATGAGCAGTTCTTC	CASRSSGSKDEQFF
12	TRBV28	TRBJ2-3	TRBD2	NA	TGTGCCAGCGGGAGGGTCACAGATACGCAGTATTTT	CASGRVTDTQYF
15	TRBV10-2	TRBJ2-7	TRBD1	NA	TGCGCCAGCACTACGACAGGGCCCGCAACCTACGAGCAGTACTTC	CASTTTGPATYEQYF
15	TRBV28	TRBJ1-2	TRBD1	NA	TGTGCCAGCAGTCACGGGACAGCCGGATACTATGGCTACACCTTC	CASSHGTAGYYGYTF
15	TRBV28	TRBJ2-1	TRBD2	few	TGTGCCAGCAGTTTCGGGACTAGCGGGAGAGATGAGCAGTTCTTC	CASSFGTSGRDEQFF
15	TRBV2	TRBJ1-5	TRBD1	NA	TGTGCCAGCAGCCGTGAGGACAGGGACAATCAGCCCCAGCATTTT	CASSREDRDNQPQHF
13	TRBV2	TRBJ1-1	TRBD1	NA	TGTGCCAGCACGGGACAGATGAACACTGAAGCTTTCTTT	CASTGQMNTEAFF
14	TRBV2	TRBJ1-1	NA	NA	TGTGCCAGCAGCGAAGACAGCACCTACACTGAAGCTTTCTTT	CASSEDSTYTEAFF
16	TRBV6-2/TRBV6-3	TRBJ2-4	NA	NA	TGTGCCAGCAGTTACTCCTCCTACAGGGATGAAAACATTCAGTACTTC	CASSYSSYRDENIQYF
15	TRBV30	TRBJ1-4	TRBD1	NA	TGTGCCTGGAGTGAAGGGACAGCCCAGGAAGAAAAACTGTTTTTT	CAWSEGTAQEEKLFF
15	TRBV5-1	TRBJ1-2	NA	NA	TGCGCCAGCAGCTTGGGGATGGGAGCTAACTATGGCTACACCTTC	CASSLGMGANYGYTF
16	TRBV28	TRBJ1-6	TRBD1	NA	TGTGCCAGCAACCCGGACAGGGGCTCCTATAATTCACCCCTCCACTTT	CASNPDRGSYNSPLHF
17	TRBV4-1	TRBJ2-3	NA	NA	TGCGCCAGCAGCCGAAGCCAGCGCCCCGGGGGTGGAGATACGCAGTATTTT	CASSRSQRPGGGDTQYF
14	TRBV2	TRBJ1-1	NA	NA	TGTGCCAGCAGTAAAAGCAGGGGGAACACTGAAGCTTTCTTT	CASSKSRGNTEAFF
14	TRBV10-3	TRBJ1-5	TRBD1	NA	TGTGCCATCAGTGGGGACAGGGGGAAAGGGCCCCAGCATTTT	CAISGDRGKGPQHF
13	TRBV14	TRBJ1-6	NA	NA	TGTGCCAGCAGCTCGGGACTTAATTCACCCCTCCACTTT	CASSSGLNSPLHF
16	TRBV10-3	TRBJ2-2	TRBD1	NA	TGTGCCATCAGCTTACCGGGACAGTCTAACACCGGGGAGCTGTTTTTT	CAISLPGQSNTGELFF
16	TRBV6-6	TRBJ2-7	TRBD1	NA	TGTGCCAGCAGCCCAAGGACAGGGGGCAGGTCCTACGAGCAGTACTTC	CASSPRTGGRSYEQYF
16	TRBV24-1	TRBJ2-1	TRBD1	few	TGTGCCACCAGTGAACGAGGACAGGGGTTCGTCAATGAGCAGTTCTTC	CATSERGQGFVNEQFF
16	TRBV5-1	TRBJ2-7	TRBD2	once	TGCGCCAGCAGCTCCGGAGATAGCGGGGGCTCCTACGAGCAGTACTTC	CASSSGDSGGSYEQYF
15	TRBV7-9	TRBJ1-4	NA	NA	TGTGCCAGCAGCTTAGGAAGTCGGACTAATGAAAAACTGTTTTTT	CASSLGSRTNEKLFF
15	TRBV7-9	TRBJ1-5	TRBD1	NA	TGTGCCAGCAGCCGACAGGGGGAGGGCAATCAGCCCCAGCATTTT	CASSRQGEGNQPQHF
15	TRBV6-1	TRBJ1-5	NA	NA	TGTGCCAGCAGTGAAGCCAGGGGCTGGAATCAGCCCCAGCATTTT	CASSEARGWNQPQHF
13	TRBV27	TRBJ2-7	TRBD1	NA	TGTGCCAGCACCCTGAACCCAGGGGGCGAGCAGTACTTC	CASTLNPGGEQYF
14	TRBV6-5	TRBJ2-7	TRBD2	NA	TGTGCCAGCGGGGGACTAGCGGGAGGGCCCCAAATCTTCTTC	CASGGLAGGPQIFF
16	TRBV5-6	TRBJ2-1	NA	NA	TGTGCCAGCAGTCGGGACAATACCTTTGGGGACAATGAGCAGTTCTTC	CASSRDNTFGDNEQFF
13	TRBV10-3	TRBJ1-2	TRBD1	once	TGTGCCATCAGTGACACAGGGGGGTATGGCTACACCTTC	CAISDTGGYGYTF